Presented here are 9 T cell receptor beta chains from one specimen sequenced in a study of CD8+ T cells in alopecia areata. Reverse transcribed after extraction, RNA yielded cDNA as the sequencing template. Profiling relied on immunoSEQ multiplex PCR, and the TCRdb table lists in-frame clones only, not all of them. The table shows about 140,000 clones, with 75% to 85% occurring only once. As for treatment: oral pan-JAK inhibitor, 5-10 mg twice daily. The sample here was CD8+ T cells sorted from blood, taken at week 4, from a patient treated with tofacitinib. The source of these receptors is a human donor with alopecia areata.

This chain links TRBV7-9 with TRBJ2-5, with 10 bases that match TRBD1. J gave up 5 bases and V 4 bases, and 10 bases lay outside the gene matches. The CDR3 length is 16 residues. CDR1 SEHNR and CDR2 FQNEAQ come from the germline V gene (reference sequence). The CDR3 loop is CASSSPDRGRGETQYF. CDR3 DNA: TGTGCCAGCAGCTCACCCGACAGGGGGCGCGGGGAGACCCAGTACTTC.

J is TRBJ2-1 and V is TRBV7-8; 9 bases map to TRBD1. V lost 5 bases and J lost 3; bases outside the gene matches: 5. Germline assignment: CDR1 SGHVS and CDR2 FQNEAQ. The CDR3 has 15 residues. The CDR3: CASSPRDRDYNEQFF. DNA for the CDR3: TGTGCCAGCAGCCCAAGGGACAGGGACTACAATGAGCAGTTCTTC. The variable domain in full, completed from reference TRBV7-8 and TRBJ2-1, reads GAGVSQSPRYKVAKRGQDVALRCDPISGHVSLFWYQQALGQGPEFLTYFQNEAQLDKSGLPSDRFFAERPEGSVSTLKIQRTQQEDSAVYLCASSPRDRDYNEQFFGPGTRLTVL.

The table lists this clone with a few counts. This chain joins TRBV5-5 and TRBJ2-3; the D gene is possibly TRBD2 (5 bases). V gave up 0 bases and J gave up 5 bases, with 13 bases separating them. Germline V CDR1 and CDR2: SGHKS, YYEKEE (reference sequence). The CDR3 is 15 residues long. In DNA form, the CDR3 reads TGTGCCAGCAGCTTGGGGGAGTTTGGAGGAGATACGCAGTATTTT. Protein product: CASSLGEFGGDTQYF. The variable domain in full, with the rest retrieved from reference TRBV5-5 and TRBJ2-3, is DAGVTQSPTHLIKTRGQQVTLRCSPISGHKSVSWYQQVLGQGPQFIFQYYEKEERGRGNFPDRFSARQFPNYSSELNVNALLLGDSALYLCASSLGEFGGDTQYFGPGTRLTVL.

The CDR3, as DNA: TGTGCCAGCAGCTTAGGGGAGGGTAGAGAGGGTGAAAAACTGTTTTTT. Its translation: CASSLGEGREGEKLFF. This chain links TRBV11-2 with TRBJ1-4; D remains ambiguous. CDR1 and CDR2 (germline): SGHAT, FQNNGV. The CDR3 sequence is 16 residues long. V lost 1 base to trimming and J lost 7 bases, with 16 bases between them.

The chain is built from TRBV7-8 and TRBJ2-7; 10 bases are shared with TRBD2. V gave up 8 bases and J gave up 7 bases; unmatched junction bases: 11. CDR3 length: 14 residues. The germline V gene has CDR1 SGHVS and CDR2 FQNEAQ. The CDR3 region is CASRALAGPGEQYF. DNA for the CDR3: TGTGCCAGCCGAGCACTAGCGGGGCCTGGAGAGCAGTACTTC.

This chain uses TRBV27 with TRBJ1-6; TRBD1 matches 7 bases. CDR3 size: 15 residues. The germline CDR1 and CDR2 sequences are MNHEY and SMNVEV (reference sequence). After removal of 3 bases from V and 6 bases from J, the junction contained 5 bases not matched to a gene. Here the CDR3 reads CASSFTGVGNSPLHF. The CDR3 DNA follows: TGTGCCAGCAGTTTCACAGGGGTCGGTAATTCACCCCTCCACTTT.

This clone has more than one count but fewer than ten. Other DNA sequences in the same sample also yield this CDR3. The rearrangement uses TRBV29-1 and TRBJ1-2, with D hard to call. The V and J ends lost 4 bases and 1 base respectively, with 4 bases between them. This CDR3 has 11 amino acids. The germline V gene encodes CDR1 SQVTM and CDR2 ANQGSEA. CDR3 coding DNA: TGCAGCGTTGCCGGTAACTATGGCTACACCTTC. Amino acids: CSVAGNYGYTF. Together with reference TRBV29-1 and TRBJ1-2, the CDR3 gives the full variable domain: SAVISQKPSRDICQRGTSLTIQCQVDSQVTMMFWYRQQPGQSLTLIATANQGSEATYESGFVIDKFPISRPNLTFSTLTVSNMSPEDSSIYLCSVAGNYGYTFGSGTRLTVV.

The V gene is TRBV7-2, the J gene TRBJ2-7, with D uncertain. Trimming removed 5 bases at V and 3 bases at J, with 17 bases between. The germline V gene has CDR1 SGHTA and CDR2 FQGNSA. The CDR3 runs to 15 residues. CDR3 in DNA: TGTGCCAGCAGCCTAGAGGCCAGCGTCAACTACGAGCAGTACTTC. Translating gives CASSLEASVNYEQYF.

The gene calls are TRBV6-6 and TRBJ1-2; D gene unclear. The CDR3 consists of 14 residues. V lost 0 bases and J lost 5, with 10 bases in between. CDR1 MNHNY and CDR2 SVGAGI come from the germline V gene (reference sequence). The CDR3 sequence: CASSYSDSLYGYTF. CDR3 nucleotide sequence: TGTGCCAGCAGTTACTCGGATAGTTTGTATGGCTACACCTTC.